This T cell receptor (beta chain) was captured in a study of shared clonotypes between healthy human individuals. Study-level findings and limits: Larger estimated richness was generally seen in naive subsets than in memory subsets.

Worth noting for this clone: The antigen is not known.

Deletions cut 0 bases from V and 10 bases from J, with 13 bases between. Germline V gene sequence: CDR1 KGHSH, CDR2 LQKENI. The CDR3 loop spans 14 amino acids. Data came from immunoSEQ multiplex PCR; TCRdb stores just in-frame clones and leaves some out. The sample contains 950,000 to 1,300,000 clones, around four fifths of which appear only once. The rearrangement joins TRBV18 to TRBJ2-1; D might be TRBD1 (5 bases). This receptor was identified in a man younger than 35 in good health. Sequenced sample: memory CD4+ T cells sorted from blood. The sample's subset: CD45RA-negative fraction. CDR3 amino acids: CASSPPMGQGEQFF. CDR3 nucleotide sequence: TGTGCCAGCTCACCACCGATGGGGCAAGGGGAGCAGTTCTTC.